This T cell receptor (beta chain) was sequenced in a study of vaccination and CD4 T cells after COVID-19. Study-wide context: Some control cultures received a CEFX pool, which served as the positive control. Others received an HIV-1 Nef pool or no peptide.

The treatment here: approximately 11-day PBMC culture with coronavirus spike peptide pools or control peptides (ViraFEST assay). The Oncomine TCR Beta short-read assay was applied to DNA of cultured CD4+ T cells. Once CD4+ T cells had been cultured, genomic DNA was extracted from them. TCRdb redid the calling of the PCR reads with MiXCR, one entry per CDR3 protein. This table has over 15,000 distinct CDR3 sequences, 44% appearing once. V lost 6 bases, J lost 3 bases, and 11 bases lay in between. Germline lookup yields CDR1 LNHDA and CDR2 SQIVND (reference sequence). This CDR3 comprises 13 residues. As regards this clonotype: Its target is not known.

The V and J genes are TRBV19 and TRBJ1-1, with D hard to call. Specimen: CD4+ T cells from blood, cultured in vitro. This clonotype was sampled from a human donor who had recovered from COVID-19. The CDR3 loop reads CASREGRDTEAFF. The CDR3 bases are TGTGCCAGTAGGGAAGGACGGGACACTGAAGCTTTCTTT.